The source of this T cell receptor (beta chain) is a study of blood T cells in healthy people across ages. Primed by a sample-barcoded 5' primer and a J-beta primer mix, a second PCR proceeded for roughly 7 to 11 cycles. A template-switch adaptor that had 12 random nucleotides put a tag on each cDNA molecule. TCRdb reanalysed the 5' RACE reads using MiXCR and keeps one entry per CDR3 protein. The sample contains some 550,000 distinct CDR3 sequences, 47% of which appear only once. The V gene's germline CDR1 is SGDLS and CDR2 YYNGEE. With 4 bases removed from V and 2 bases from J, the gap between germline ends came to 11 bases. The CDR3 covers 14 residues. Regarding the study as a whole: Getting older went along with TCR beta diversity per million T cells dropping roughly linearly. Both higher diversity and more naive CD4+ cells marked long-lived donors when set against aged donors.

This clonotype was seen a handful of times. Its matching antigen is unknown. The sequenced material came from blood. This TCR derives from a man older than 75 in good health. The chain is built from TRBV9 and TRBJ2-3, with D uncertain. The CDR3 here is CASSPEVLTDTQYF. DNA of the CDR3: TGTGCCAGCAGCCCCGAGGTCCTCACAGATACGCAGTATTTT.